The clone carrying this T cell receptor beta chain was seen a few times. The source of the sample is a study of beta chain features in type 1 diabetes. Expressed TCRB transcripts were sequenced because the entire RNA isolate underwent reverse transcription. Sequencing was performed with immunoSEQ multiplex PCR; in TCRdb, only in-frame clones are kept and a portion is missing. The sample contains 200,000 to 300,000 clones, 27% of which appear only once. V was cut by 5 bases and J by 3 bases, with 10 bases left in between. The CDR3 length is 14 residues. Germline V gene sequence: CDR1 MNHNY, CDR2 SVGAGI (reference sequence).

The V and J genes are TRBV6-6 and TRBJ2-2; D possibly corresponds to TRBD2 (7 bases). This TCR was recovered from a man aged 25 to 45 in good health. The source material was central memory CD4+ T cells from blood. DNA for the CDR3: TGTGCCAGCAGTACAGGGAGGGACACCGGGGAGCTGTTTTTT. Translated, it gives CASSTGRDTGELFF.